Listed below are T cell receptor beta chains from one sample, sequenced in a study of CD8 T cells in ankylosing spondylitis. Each CDR3 protein is one row after TCRdb ran MiXCR on the 5' RACE reads. The sample holds hundreds of thousands of distinct CDR3 sequences, under 12% seen once. The sample comprised blood, either unsorted or a sorted T cell fraction (not recorded which). The receptor source for this set is a male donor with ankylosing spondylitis or in good health (not recorded which). Each CDR3 is given with its conserved first and last residue. D genes are given only for firm matches. Clone size is not always given. Where it is, it says once, few, many or a class for expanded clones.

>.|.|TRBJ1-1|TRBV14
TGTGCCAGCAGCCAAGGGGCGGCAGGCCCTTTGGACACTGAAGCTTTCTTT
CASSQGAAGPLDTEAFF
>.|.|TRBJ2-1|TRBV19
TGTGCCAGTAGTAAGCAGGACCTTACAATGAGCGTGGATGAGCAGTTCTTC
CASSKQDLTMSVDEQFF
>many|.|TRBJ2-1|TRBV19
TGTGCCAGTAGTATCGGAGCTCTGCACCTGCCGCGGCAGTTCTTC
CASSIGALHLPRQFF
>few|TRBD2|TRBJ2-1|TRBV20-1
TGCAGTGCACCCAAAGGAGCGGGGGGGATTAATGAGCAGTTCTTC
CSAPKGAGGINEQFF
>many|.|TRBJ2-3|TRBV29-1
TGCAGCCTCAAAGGGGGTTCTAGCACAGATACGCAGTATTTT
CSLKGGSSTDTQYF
>many|.|TRBJ2-7|TRBV5-6
TGTGCCAGCAGCTTTGGGCAGGACCTCTACGAGCAGTACTTC
CASSFGQDLYEQYF
>few|TRBD2|TRBJ2-2|TRBV27
TGTGCCAGCACCTGGGGGGGGAACACCGGGGAGCTGTTTTTT
CASTWGGNTGELFF
>few|TRBD2|TRBJ2-3|TRBV20-1
TGCAGTGCTAAAGAGGGCCCTAGCGGGGGGGGCACAGATACGCAGTATTTT
CSAKEGPSGGGTDTQYF
>many|.|TRBJ2-3|TRBV11-1
TGTGCCAGCAGCTTTATCTCGGGGATAACAGATACGCAGTATTTT
CASSFISGITDTQYF
>few|.|TRBJ2-2|TRBV5-6
TGTGCCAGCAGCCTCCGGGACTTCTATGGGAACACCGGGGAGCTGTTTTTT
CASSLRDFYGNTGELFF
>medium-sized|.|TRBJ2-4|TRBV5-1
TGCGCCAGCAGCACAGGGATGGGGGGCATTCAGTACTTC
CASSTGMGGIQYF
>.|.|TRBJ2-5|TRBV7-2
TGTGCCAGCACCCTTACAGGCAGGGATCAAGAGACCCAGTACTTC
CASTLTGRDQETQYF
>.|TRBD1|TRBJ1-4|TRBV5-5
TGTGCCAGCAGCCGAATAACCGGGACAGGGGAGGAAAAACTGTTTTTT
CASSRITGTGEEKLFF
>many|.|TRBJ1-1|TRBV28
TGTGCCAGCAGTCCATCCCTCCGGGACCGATACACTGAAGCTTTCTTT
CASSPSLRDRYTEAFF
>many|TRBD1|TRBJ2-3|TRBV6-2/TRBV6-3
TGTGCCAGCAGTTACCCAACCGCGACGGGACAGGGACTGACAGATACGCAGTATTTT
CASSYPTATGQGLTDTQYF
>many|.|TRBJ1-2|TRBV12-3/TRBV12-4
TGTGCCAGCAGCCGTACTTCTGGACAGAGAGCTTATGGCTACACCTTC
CASSRTSGQRAYGYTF
>few|.|TRBJ2-2|TRBV7-2
TGTGCCAGCAGCTCCCGGGCTCCCCGCGGGGAGCTGTTTTTT
CASSSRAPRGELFF
>.|TRBD1|TRBJ2-7|TRBV28
TGTGCCACCTGGACAGGGGACTACGAGCAGTACTTC
CATWTGDYEQYF
>once|.|TRBJ1-6|TRBV6-1
TGTGCCAGCAGGGGGACACTGTCTAATTCACCCCTCCACTTT
CASRGTLSNSPLHF
>few|TRBD2|TRBJ2-1|TRBV11-2
TGTGCCAGCAGCTTAGGAACGGGGGGGCACAATGAGCAGTTCTTC
CASSLGTGGHNEQFF
>many|TRBD1|TRBJ1-2|TRBV5-1
TGCGCCAGCAGCTTGGCCCTGGACAGGGCGCGAATTACCTTC
CASSLALDRARITF
>many|TRBD1|TRBJ2-7|TRBV6-2/TRBV6-3
TGTGCCAGCACCCCAAACCCTGACAGGGGCGCGCGCGAGCAGTACTTC
CASTPNPDRGAREQYF
>few|TRBD1|TRBJ1-4|TRBV7-9
TGTGCCAGCAGCTGGGCGACAGGGAATAATGAAAAACTGTTTTTT
CASSWATGNNEKLFF
>.|.|TRBJ2-1|TRBV24-1
TGTGCCACCAGGCAGGGCTTTTACAATGAGCAGTTCTTC
CATRQGFYNEQFF
>few|TRBD2|TRBJ2-1|TRBV20-1
TGCAGTGCTCCTAGCGGGGGTAATTACAATGAGCAGTTCTTC
CSAPSGGNYNEQFF
>many|.|TRBJ1-2|TRBV6-1
TGTGCCAGCCGATCCACCCGGGCCAGGCCGATCTATGGCTACACCTTC
CASRSTRARPIYGYTF
>many|.|TRBJ2-5|TRBV7-2
TGTGCCAGCAGCTTAGATATTAGCTATGAGACCCAGTACTTC
CASSLDISYETQYF
>many|.|TRBJ2-6|TRBV27
TGTGCCAGCAGCCTGCGACAGAGCTCTGGGGCCAACGTCCTGACTTTC
CASSLRQSSGANVLTF
>.|TRBD1|TRBJ2-4|TRBV12-3/TRBV12-4
TGTGCCAGCAGCTCTCCGGACAGGGGAGCCAAAAACATTCAGTACTTC
CASSSPDRGAKNIQYF
>many|.|TRBJ2-1|TRBV20-1
TGCAGTGCTTCGGGGGGCAGGTCCTACAATGAGCAGTTCTTC
CSASGGRSYNEQFF
>many|.|TRBJ2-5|TRBV5-1
TGCGCCAGCAGCCGGGTTGTTCAGGAGACCCAGTACTTC
CASSRVVQETQYF
>.|TRBD2|TRBJ2-1|TRBV5-1
TGCGCCAGCAGCCGCCCTAGCGGGGCTGAGCAGTTCTTC
CASSRPSGAEQFF
>many|.|TRBJ1-6|TRBV6-1
TGTGCCAGCAGTGAACGGGGCGGGTTAGGGTCACCCCTCCACTTT
CASSERGGLGSPLHF
>many|.|TRBJ1-2|TRBV6-5
TGTGCCAGCAGTTACGAGGCTAGGGGTAGCTACACCTTC
CASSYEARGSYTF
>few|TRBD1|TRBJ2-7|TRBV5-1
TGCGCCAGCAGCTTGGAGGGACAGGGGAACTACGAGCAGTACTTC
CASSLEGQGNYEQYF
>many|.|TRBJ1-2|TRBV27
TGTGCCAGCAAGATGGAGGGCTTCACCTATGGCTACACCTTC
CASKMEGFTYGYTF
>few|.|TRBJ2-3|TRBV5-6
TGTGCCAGCAGCCAAATCACGGGGGACACAGATACGCAGTATTTT
CASSQITGDTDTQYF
>few|.|TRBJ1-1|TRBV29-1
TGCAGCGTTATTAACACTGAAGCTTTCTTT
CSVINTEAFF
>many|.|TRBJ2-5|TRBV7-3
TGTGCCAGCAGCTTAAGTACGGGGGCGGGGCAAGAGACCCAGTACTTC
CASSLSTGAGQETQYF
>.|.|TRBJ1-1|TRBV7-9
TGTGCCAGCAGCTTAGCCACGGGGGCAGGGGACACTGAAGCTTTCTTT
CASSLATGAGDTEAFF
>many|.|TRBJ2-3|TRBV20-1
TGCAGTGCTAGACCTTTTCTAGCCGACACAGATACGCAGTATTTT
CSARPFLADTDTQYF